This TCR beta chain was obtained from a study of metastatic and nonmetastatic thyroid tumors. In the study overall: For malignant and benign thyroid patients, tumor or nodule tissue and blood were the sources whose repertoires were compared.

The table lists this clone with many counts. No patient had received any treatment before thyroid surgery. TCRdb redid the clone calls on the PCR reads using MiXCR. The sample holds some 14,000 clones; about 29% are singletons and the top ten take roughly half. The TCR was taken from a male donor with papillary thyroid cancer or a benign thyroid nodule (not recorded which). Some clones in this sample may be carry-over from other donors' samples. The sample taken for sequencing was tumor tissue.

This CDR3 reads CASSRGASGGALDEQFF. CDR3 sequence (DNA): TGCGCCAGCAGCCGGGGGGCTAGCGGGGGGGCCTTGGATGAGCAGTTCTTC. J is TRBJ2-1 and V is TRBV5-1; 12 nucleotides align to TRBD2. CDR1 SGHRS and CDR2 YFSETQ come from the germline V gene. V gave up 4 bases and J gave up 8 bases; unmatched junction bases: 13. This CDR3 region has 17 residues.